This T cell receptor beta chain comes out of a study of blood T cell repertoires in COVID-19. Study summary: The origin of the acute and convalescent COVID-19 samples was the United States, Italy and Spain.

Participants, about 18 to 90 years old, spanned approximately 26 US areas. Which cohort a participant joined came from the clinical history participants gave. J gave up 5 bases and V 4 bases, and 7 bases lay outside the gene matches. CDR1 and CDR2 (germline): SGDLS, YYNGEE. This CDR3 is built from 15 residues. Produced via immunoSEQ multiplex PCR; TCRdb's table is partial and in-frame only. The data contain 150,000 or so clones, 88% of them singletons. The chain uses TRBV9 and TRBJ1-4; 8 nucleotides match TRBD1. This TCR derives from a woman aged 45-65 years who had recovered from COVID-19. The sequencing input was PBMCs or T cells enriched from blood (not recorded which). The CDR3 loop is CASSTRTGLNEKLFF. The CDR3 nucleotides read TGTGCCAGCAGCACCCGGACAGGGCTCAATGAAAAACTGTTTTTT. Supplemented by reference TRBV9 and TRBJ1-4, the full variable domain reads DSGVTQTPKHLITATGQRVTLRCSPRSGDLSVYWYQQSLDQGLQFLIQYYNGEERAKGNILERFSAQQFPDLHSELNLSSLELGDSALYFCASSTRTGLNEKLFFGSGTQLSVL.